Below are 6 T cell receptor beta chains sequenced from a single sample in a study of T-cell reconstitution after alpha-beta-depleted transplantation in children. Unique molecular identifiers were built into the TCRbeta library. TCRdb itself ran the PCR reads through MiXCR, one entry per CDR3 protein. This repertoire shows about 610,000 distinct CDR3 sequences, 10% found once; its top ten account for less than 5%. Source: PBMCs from the stem cell graft donor, taken from the stem cell graft. These receptors all stem from a human donor who donated a stem cell graft to a child with acute myeloid leukemia.

This chain joins TRBV7-9 and TRBJ1-5; possible D gene TRBD1, 6 bases. The germline V and J ends were trimmed by 0 bases and 0 bases, with 12 bases remaining between them. Germline CDR1 SEHNR, CDR2 FQNEAQ (reference sequence). The CDR3 totals 17 residues. DNA for the CDR3: TGTGCCAGCAGCTTAGCGAGCGGGGGCCGTAGCAATCAGCCCCAGCATTTT. Encoded protein: CASSLASGGRSNQPQHF.

This clonotype has a count of ten or more. The chain is built from TRBV5-1 and TRBJ2-4, with a weak D call TRBD1 (5 bases). CDR3 length equals 13 residues. Trimming left V 10 bases short and J 5 bases short, with 16 bases between. CDR1 and CDR2 from the germline V gene are SGHRS and YFSETQ. As DNA, the CDR3 is TGCGCCTCCTCGCAGGGTGCCCAAAACATTCAGTACTTC. Residues: CASSQGAQNIQYF.

Many counts were recorded for this clonotype. The genes are TRBV7-9 and TRBJ2-7; 12 bases agree with TRBD1. The CDR3 has 14 amino acids. Germline-derived CDR1 and CDR2 are SEHNR and FQNEAQ (reference sequence). V lost 5 bases to trimming and J lost 5 bases; unmatched junction nucleotides: 4. CDR3 coding DNA: TGTGCCAGCAGCGGGGGACAGGGGGCCAACGAGCAGTACTTC. This sequence encodes CASSGGQGANEQYF.

The chain couples TRBV24-1 to TRBJ2-4; 7 nucleotides line up with TRBD1. Germline CDR1 KGHDR, CDR2 SFDVKD. The CDR3 has 14 residues. The V and J ends lost 9 bases and 4 bases, in that order; junction bases with no gene match: 8. The CDR3 sequence is CATAGDSKKNIQYF. The CDR3 nucleotides read TGTGCCACCGCCGGGGACAGTAAAAAAAACATTCAGTACTTC.

This clonotype was counted many times. The CDR3 DNA sequence: TGCAGTGCTAGGCCACAGGGGAGAAGCAATCAGCCCCAGCATTTT. This sequence encodes CSARPQGRSNQPQHF. The chain combines TRBV20-1 with TRBJ1-5, with TRBD1 identical over 7 bases. The CDR3 is 15 residues long. Germline-derived CDR1 and CDR2 are DFQATT and SNEGSKA (reference sequence). Trimming at V came to 3 bases and at J to 1 base, leaving 6 bases not matched to a gene.

V gene TRBV6-2 or TRBV6-3 combines with J gene TRBJ2-5, with D possibly being TRBD2 (5 bases). From germline, CDR1 is MNHEY and CDR2 SVGEGT. This CDR3 region has 16 residues. V gave up 0 bases and J gave up 1 base, with 12 bases separating them. The CDR3 DNA reads TGTGCCAGCAGTTACTCGACTAAAGATACCCAAGAGACCCAGTACTTC. It encodes CASSYSTKDTQETQYF.